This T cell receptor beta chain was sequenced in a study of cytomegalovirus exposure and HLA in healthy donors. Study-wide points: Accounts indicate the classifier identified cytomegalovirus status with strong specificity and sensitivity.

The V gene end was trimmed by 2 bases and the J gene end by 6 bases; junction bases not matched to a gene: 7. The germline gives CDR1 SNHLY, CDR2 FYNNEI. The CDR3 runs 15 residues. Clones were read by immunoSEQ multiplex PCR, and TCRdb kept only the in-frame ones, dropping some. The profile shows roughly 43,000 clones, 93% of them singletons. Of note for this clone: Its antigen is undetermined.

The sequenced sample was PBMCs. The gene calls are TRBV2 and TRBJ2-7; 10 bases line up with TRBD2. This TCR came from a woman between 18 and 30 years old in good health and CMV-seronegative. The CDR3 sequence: CASSEWASGSTEQYF. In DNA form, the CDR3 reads TGTGCCAGCAGTGAATGGGCTAGCGGGAGCACCGAGCAGTACTTC.